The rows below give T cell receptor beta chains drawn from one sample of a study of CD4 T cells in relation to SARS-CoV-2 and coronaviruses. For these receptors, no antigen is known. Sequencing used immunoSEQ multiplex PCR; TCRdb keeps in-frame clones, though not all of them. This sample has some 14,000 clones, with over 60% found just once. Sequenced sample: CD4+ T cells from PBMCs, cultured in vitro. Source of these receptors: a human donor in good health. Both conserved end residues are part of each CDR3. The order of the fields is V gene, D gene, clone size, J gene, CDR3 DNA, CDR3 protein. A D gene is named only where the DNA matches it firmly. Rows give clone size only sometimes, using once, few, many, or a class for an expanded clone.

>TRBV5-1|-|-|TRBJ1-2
TGCGCCAGCAGCTTCGAGGGAGACTATGGCTACACCTTC
CASSFEGDYGYTF
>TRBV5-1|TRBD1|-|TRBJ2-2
TGCGCCAGCAGCTTCAATATGAGGGACAGAAACACCGGGGAGCTGTTTTTT
CASSFNMRDRNTGELFF
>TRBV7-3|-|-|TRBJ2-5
TGTGCCAGCAGTATCGGGTCCCGTGAGACCCAGTACTTC
CASSIGSRETQYF
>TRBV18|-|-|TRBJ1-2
TGTGCCAGCTCACCACCGGGCACAGACTATGGCTACACCTTC
CASSPPGTDYGYTF
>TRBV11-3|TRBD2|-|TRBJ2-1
TGTGCCAGCAGCTTAGATTCGCGGGAGGTCGATGAGCAGTTCTTC
CASSLDSREVDEQFF
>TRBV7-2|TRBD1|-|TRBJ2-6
TGTGCCAGCAGCTTACAGACAGGGCCTGGGGCCAACGTCCTGACTTTC
CASSLQTGPGANVLTF
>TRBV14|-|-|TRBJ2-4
TGTGCCAGCAGCCTTACCCGGATTACCTTAGCCAAAAACATTCAGTACTTC
CASSLTRITLAKNIQYF
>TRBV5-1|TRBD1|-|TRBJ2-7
TGCGCCAGCAGCTTGTCCGGGACAGGGTTCTACGAGCAGTACTTC
CASSLSGTGFYEQYF
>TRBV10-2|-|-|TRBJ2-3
TGCGCCATGGGGAAAGGCGTAACAGATACGCAGTATTTT
CAMGKGVTDTQYF
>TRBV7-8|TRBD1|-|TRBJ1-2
TGTGCCAGCAGCCCAACCGGGACAGGGGGCGCGGAGGGCTACACCTTC
CASSPTGTGGAEGYTF
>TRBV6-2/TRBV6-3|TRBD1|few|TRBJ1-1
TGTGCCAGCAGTTACTCGAGGATTGGCAGGGGGGCTTTCTTT
CASSYSRIGRGAFF
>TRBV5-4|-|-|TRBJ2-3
TGTGCCAGCAGCTTGAGGACGGGTACTAGCACAGATACGCAGTATTTT
CASSLRTGTSTDTQYF
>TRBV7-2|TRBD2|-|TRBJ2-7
TGTGCCAGCAGCCCAACGGGGGGCTACGAGCAGTACTTC
CASSPTGGYEQYF
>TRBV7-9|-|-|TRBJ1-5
TGTGCCAGCAGCTTTGAAGGCAATCAGCCCCAGCATTTT
CASSFEGNQPQHF
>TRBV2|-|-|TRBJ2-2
TGTGCCAGCGATGAGGAGCGGAGCCTAACCGGGGAGCTGTTTTTT
CASDEERSLTGELFF
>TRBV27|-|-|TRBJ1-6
TGTGCCAGCAGTGCCGGGAGGGATAATTCACCCCTCCACTTT
CASSAGRDNSPLHF
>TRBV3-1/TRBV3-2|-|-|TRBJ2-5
TGTGCCAGCAGCCAAGCCCCTGCTTTCGGGACCCAGTACTTC
CASSQAPAFGTQYF
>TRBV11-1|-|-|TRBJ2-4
TGTGCCAGCAGAGTCACCGGGTTAGCCAAAAACATTCAGTACTTC
CASRVTGLAKNIQYF
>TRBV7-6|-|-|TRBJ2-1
TGTGCCAGCAGCTTAGCGGGGGTGGGAGAGTTTGAGCAGTTCTTC
CASSLAGVGEFEQFF
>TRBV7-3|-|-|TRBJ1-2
TGTGCCAGCAGCTTAGGCGGATCGCCCGCAAACTATGGCTACACCTTC
CASSLGGSPANYGYTF
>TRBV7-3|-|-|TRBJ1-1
TGTGCCAGCAGCTTATCAGCGAACACTGAAGCTTTCTTT
CASSLSANTEAFF
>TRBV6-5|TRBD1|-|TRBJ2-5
TGTGCCATCCACGGGACAGGGCTCCCTTCGGAGACCCAGTACTTC
CAIHGTGLPSETQYF
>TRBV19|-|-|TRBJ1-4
TGTGCCAGTAGTATATCCGGAGAAAAACTGTTTTTT
CASSISGEKLFF
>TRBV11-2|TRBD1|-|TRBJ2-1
TGTGCCAGCAGAGAATTCAGGGGGCGCTACAATGAGCAGTTCTTC
CASREFRGRYNEQFF
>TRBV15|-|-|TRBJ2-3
TGTGCCACCAGCCTAAATACAAGGCCGCAGTATTTT
CATSLNTRPQYF
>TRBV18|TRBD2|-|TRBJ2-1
TGTGCCAGCTTAGGACTAGCGGGAGGGCCACCCAATGAGCAGTTCTTC
CASLGLAGGPPNEQFF
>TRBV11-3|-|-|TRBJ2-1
TGTGCCAGCAGCTTGTCCGGGACTGGACTTTTGGGGGAGCAGTTCTTC
CASSLSGTGLLGEQFF
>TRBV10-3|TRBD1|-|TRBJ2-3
TGTGCCATCAGTGCCTCCGGGACAGCGTCCGGGGATACGCAGTATTTT
CAISASGTASGDTQYF
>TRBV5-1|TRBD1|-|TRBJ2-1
TGCGCCAGCAGCGAAGGGACAGGGGGCAATGAGCAGTTCTTC
CASSEGTGGNEQFF
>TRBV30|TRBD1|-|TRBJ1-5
TGTGCCTGGAAGGGACAGAATAGCAATCAGCCCCAGCATTTT
CAWKGQNSNQPQHF
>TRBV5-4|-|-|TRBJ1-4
TGTGCCAGCAGCCCGATACAGGGATTGGGGGAAAAACTGTTTTTT
CASSPIQGLGEKLFF
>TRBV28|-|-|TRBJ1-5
TGTGCCAGCGAAATTGCGGGCAGGTATAGCAATCAGCCCCAGCATTTT
CASEIAGRYSNQPQHF
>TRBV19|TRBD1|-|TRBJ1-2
TGTGCCAGTGACTCCGGGACAGGGAGTTACTATGGCTACACCTTC
CASDSGTGSYYGYTF
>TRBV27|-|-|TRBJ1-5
TGTGCCAGCAGTTCCTTAAAGATCGGACAGAGCAATCAGCCCCAGCATTTT
CASSSLKIGQSNQPQHF
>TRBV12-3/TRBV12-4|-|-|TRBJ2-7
TGTGCCAGCAGCGCCAGATGGGGTTACGAGCAGTACTTC
CASSARWGYEQYF
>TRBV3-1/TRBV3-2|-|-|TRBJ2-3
TGTGCCAGCACCCCAGAAGGTATAGATACGCAGTATTTT
CASTPEGIDTQYF
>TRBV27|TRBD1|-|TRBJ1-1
TGTGCCAGCAGTTTCAGACAGGGATGGAACACTGAAGCTTTCTTT
CASSFRQGWNTEAFF
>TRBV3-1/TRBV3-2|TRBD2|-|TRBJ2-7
TGTGCCAGCAGCCAAGATACCCTAGCGGCCTACGAGCAGTACTTC
CASSQDTLAAYEQYF
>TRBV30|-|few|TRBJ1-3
TGTGCCTGGAGTGTGGCTGGGGACACCATATATTTT
CAWSVAGDTIYF
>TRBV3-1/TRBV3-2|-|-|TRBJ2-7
TGTGCCAGCAGCCAAGGGTATAGTCTCCCCTACGAGCAGTACTTC
CASSQGYSLPYEQYF
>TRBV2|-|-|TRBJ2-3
TGTGCCAGCAGTGAAACCGACTACACAGATACGCAGTATTTT
CASSETDYTDTQYF
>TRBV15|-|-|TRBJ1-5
TGTGCCACCAGCAGAGAGTTCAGCCATAGCAATCAGCCCCAGCATTTT
CATSREFSHSNQPQHF
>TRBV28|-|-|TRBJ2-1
TGTGCCAGCAGCTGGGGGATCTATGAGCAGTTCTTC
CASSWGIYEQFF
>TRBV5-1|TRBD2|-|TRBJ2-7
TGCGCCAGCAGCTCTAGCGGGAGGAGCTCCTACGAGCAGTACTTC
CASSSSGRSSYEQYF